This T cell receptor (beta chain) was sequenced during a study of brain T cells in children with intractable seizures. Time point defined: blood from clinic visit 5 months post-surgery; TSC patient then seizure free. Surgery cases with the highest brain T cell transcript signatures were chosen for sequencing. Between the trimmed V and J ends, which lost 2 bases and 4 bases, there was a span of 8 bases. There are 13 residues in the CDR3. CDR1 and CDR2 from the germline V gene are MRHNA and SNTAGT. TCRdb's copy holds only in-frame clones and misses some; the assay was immunoSEQ multiplex PCR. The sample yields around 340,000 clones, 85% to 95% seen once.

V usage is TRBV6-4 and J usage is TRBJ1-1, with no clear D. The sequence came from a boy under two years old with tuberous sclerosis and intractable seizures. This specimen consisted of peripheral blood, obtained roughly 5 months after surgery. The chain's CDR3 is CASSDREGTEAFF. CDR3 bases: TGTGCCAGCAGTGACAGGGAAGGCACTGAAGCTTTCTTT.